The 23 T cell receptor beta chains reported below all come from one sample, sequenced in a study of T cell repertoires in cytomegalovirus infection. Antigens of these TCRs are unknown. A single record per CDR3 protein comes from TCRdb applying MiXCR to the reads. The sample carries about 890,000 distinct CDR3 sequences, 30% to 40% recorded once. Sequences were derived from cultured CD8+ T cells from PBMCs, sampled from culture after CMV antigen stimulation. These receptors were obtained from a human donor in good health (CMV status not recorded). Some clones in this sample may be carry-over from other donors' samples.

V is TRBV25-1 and J is TRBJ2-3; 8 bases agree with TRBD1. This CDR3 comprises 16 residues. V shed 6 bases and J 2 bases; nucleotides not matched to a gene: 10. Germline-derived CDR1 and CDR2 are MGHDK and SYGVNS. In DNA form, the CDR3 reads TGTGCCAGCAGCTTGGACAGGGCGGTGGACACAGATACGCAGTATTTT. Amino acids: CASSLDRAVDTDTQYF.

This chain joins TRBV4-3 and TRBJ2-3; 8 positions match TRBD1. This CDR3 contains 17 residues. The germline CDR1 and CDR2 sequences are LGHNA and YSLEER. V was clipped by 0 bases and J by 5 bases; unmatched bases: 10. The CDR3 sequence: CASSQDWAGGIEDTQYF. CDR3 sequence (DNA): TGCGCCAGCAGCCAAGATTGGGCAGGGGGCATAGAAGATACGCAGTATTTT.

The count of this clonotype is one. J is TRBJ2-2 and V is TRBV20-1; D possibly corresponds to TRBD1 (5 bases). Trimming stripped 5 bases from V and 1 base from J, with 8 bases between. The CDR3 runs to 13 residues. From germline, CDR1 is DFQATT and CDR2 SNEGSKA (reference sequence). The CDR3 DNA reads as TGCAGTGCTGCCAGGGAGAACACCGGGGAGCTGTTTTTT. Translating it yields CSAARENTGELFF.

This clonotype was detected a few times. The CDR3 spells CAIRGASPETQYF. The CDR3 DNA is TGTGCCATCAGGGGGGCATCCCCAGAGACCCAGTACTTC. This chain joins TRBV10-3 and TRBJ2-5; D possibly corresponds to TRBD1 (6 bases). Trimming removed 6 bases from V and 4 bases from J, with 12 bases in between. The V gene's germline CDR1 is ENHRY and CDR2 SYGVKD. This CDR3 comprises 13 residues.

The V gene is TRBV6-6, the J gene TRBJ1-1, with 9 bases identical to TRBD1. The germline CDR1 and CDR2 sequences are MNHNY and SVGAGI (reference sequence). The CDR3 extends over 17 amino acids. Germline trimming cut 8 bases from V and 6 bases from J; bases unmatched to any gene: 19. CDR3 region: CASGQTYRGRTGPEAFF. The CDR3 nucleotides read TGTGCCAGCGGCCAAACCTACAGGGGGCGGACGGGGCCTGAAGCTTTCTTT.

The V gene is TRBV7-6, the J gene TRBJ1-4, with TRBD1 matching 8 bases. The CDR3 spans 13 residues. The junction had 4 bases not matched to a gene; V was cut back by 6 bases and J by 7 bases. The V gene's germline CDR1 is SGHVS and CDR2 FNYEAQ. The CDR3 protein is CASSGQGLEKLFF. As DNA, the CDR3 is TGTGCCAGCAGTGGACAGGGACTTGAAAAACTGTTTTTT.

The genes are TRBV27 and TRBJ2-7, with TRBD1 identical over 8 bases. Germline V gene data show CDR1 as MNHEY and CDR2 as SMNVEV (reference sequence). Germline trimming cut 3 bases from V and 6 bases from J; bases unmatched to any gene: 13. CDR3 length: 16 residues. The CDR3 protein is CASSLSDRGGIAEQYF. As DNA, the CDR3 is TGTGCCAGCAGTTTGTCCGACAGGGGCGGAATTGCCGAGCAGTACTTC.

V is TRBV7-9 and J is TRBJ2-5; D gene ambiguous. From germline, CDR1 is SEHNR and CDR2 FQNEAQ (reference sequence). This CDR3 comprises 18 residues. With 3 bases removed from V and 3 bases from J, the gap between germline ends came to 23 bases. The CDR3 DNA follows: TGTGCCAGCAGCTTCATACTCCTCGGGCGGCGCGCCGAAGAGACCCAGTACTTC. Residues: CASSFILLGRRAEETQYF.

The rearrangement links TRBV4-1 to TRBJ2-7; the D gene is possibly TRBD1 (6 bases). The CDR3 runs 13 residues. CDR1 is MGHRA, CDR2 YSYEKL, per germline. V was cut by 4 bases and J by 5 bases, with 12 bases left in between. Here the CDR3 DNA reads TGCGCCAGCAGCCGGGTTACAGGGAACGAGCAGTACGTC. This codes for CASSRVTGNEQYV.

A note on this clonotype: The junction and the germline gene differ at one end; a read error may be behind it. As DNA, the CDR3 is TGTGCCAGCAGTTTTCGGTCGGGGGGGCCGAACACCGGTGAGCTGTTTTTT. Translated: CASSFRSGGPNTGELFF. The chain uses TRBV12-3 or TRBV12-4 and TRBJ2-2; 8 bases are shared with TRBD2. The CDR3 is 17 residues long.

With regard to this clonotype: Because the CDR3's place on the DNA is in doubt, the DNA is left out and the CDR3 is given as listed by TCRdb. The chain is built from TRBV5-6 and TRBJ2-7; TRBD1, the table's D call, was not compared with the DNA. The CDR3 spans 15 amino acids, including both terminal residues. Per germline, CDR1 SGHDT and CDR2 YYEEEE. The CDR3 region is CASTFGPGGRDEQYV.

This chain uses TRBV20-1 with TRBJ2-5; TRBD1 aligns across 8 bases. V lost 5 bases to trimming and J lost 1 base; unmatched junction nucleotides: 6. This CDR3 region has 14 residues. Germline CDR1 is DFQATT and CDR2 is SNEGSKA (reference sequence). The CDR3 DNA sequence: TGCAGTGCTGAGGACAGGGAGTTCCAAGAGACCCAGTACTTC. Translating it yields CSAEDREFQETQYF.

This clonotype was recorded a few times. This sequence joins TRBV29-1 and TRBJ2-3, with unresolved D. Germline assignment: CDR1 SQVTM and CDR2 ANQGSEA. The CDR3 covers 13 residues. V was pared by 4 bases and J by 2 bases, with 10 bases between. CDR3: CSVALGATDTQYF. CDR3 nucleotides: TGCAGCGTTGCTCTGGGCGCCACAGATACGCAGTATTTT.

The V call is TRBV19, the J call TRBJ1-6; no definite D call. There are 13 residues in the CDR3. V lost 7 bases and J 9 bases, leaving 13 bases between the germline ends. The germline gives CDR1 LNHDA, CDR2 SQIVND (reference sequence). For the CDR3, the DNA is TGTGCCAGTACTGTGGGTGGTGGTTCACCCCTCCACTTT. Protein: CASTVGGGSPLHF. Using reference TRBV19 and TRBJ1-6 for the parts outside the CDR3, the full variable domain is DGGITQSPKYLFRKEGQNVTLSCEQNLNHDAMYWYRQDPGQGLRLIYYSQIVNDFQKGDIAEGYSVSREKKESFPLTVTSAQKNPTAFYLCASTVGGGSPLHFGNGTRLTVT.

This clonotype was observed a handful of times. The V gene is TRBV10-3, the J gene TRBJ2-1; perhaps TRBD2 as D (5 bases). CDR3 length equals 16 residues. V was pared by 6 bases and J by 1 base, with 16 bases between. Germline CDR1 and CDR2: ENHRY and SYGVKD. For the CDR3, the DNA is TGTGCCATCAGGGAGGAGGCAGGATCATCCTACAATGAGCAGTTCTTC. This encodes CAIREEAGSSYNEQFF.

The CDR3 spells CASSYWQGLHTGELFF. Written as DNA, the CDR3 is TGTGCCAGCAGTTACTGGCAGGGGTTGCACACCGGGGAGCTGTTTTTT. V gene TRBV6-6 combines with J gene TRBJ2-2; a possible D gene is TRBD1 (6 bases). Germline CDR1 MNHNY, CDR2 SVGAGI (reference sequence). Trimming pared 1 base from V and 3 bases from J, leaving 12 bases between. The CDR3 consists of 16 residues.

This chain connects TRBV19 to TRBJ2-2; no firm D call. Germline CDR1 LNHDA, CDR2 SQIVND (reference sequence). CDR3 length: 14 amino acids. The germline V and J ends were trimmed by 4 bases and 4 bases, with 10 bases remaining between them. The CDR3: CASSNPTPTGELFF. CDR3 nucleotide sequence: TGTGCCAGTAGTAATCCTACTCCCACCGGGGAGCTGTTTTTT. The full variable domain, completed using reference TRBV19 and TRBJ2-2, is DGGITQSPKYLFRKEGQNVTLSCEQNLNHDAMYWYRQDPGQGLRLIYYSQIVNDFQKGDIAEGYSVSREKKESFPLTVTSAQKNPTAFYLCASSNPTPTGELFFGEGSRLTVL.

CDR3 sequence reads: CASSDRTGGYNEQFF. For the CDR3, the DNA is TGTGCCAGCAGTGATAGGACAGGGGGCTACAATGAGCAGTTCTTC. The chain links TRBV2 to TRBJ2-1; TRBD1 agrees at 10 bases. CDR3 length: 15 amino acids. Germline V gene lookup returns CDR1 SNHLY and CDR2 FYNNEI. The V segment lost 3 bases and the J segment 3 bases; nucleotides outside the gene matches: 2.

The chain recombines TRBV7-9 with TRBJ1-5; D perhaps matches TRBD1 (6 bases). The CDR3 totals 15 residues. CDR1 SEHNR and CDR2 FQNEAQ come from the germline V gene (reference sequence). V was pared by 5 bases and J by 4 bases, with 15 bases between. The CDR3 loop is CASSRGGQKNQPQHF. CDR3 nucleotide sequence: TGTGCCAGCAGCCGGGGAGGACAGAAGAATCAGCCCCAGCATTTT. The full variable domain, its missing parts supplied by reference TRBV7-9 and TRBJ1-5, is DTGVSQNPRHKITKRGQNVTFRCDPISEHNRLYWYRQTLGQGPEFLTYFQNEAQLEKSRLLSDRFSAERPKGSFSTLEIQRTEQGDSAMYLCASSRGGQKNQPQHFGDGTRLSIL.

This chain links TRBV19 with TRBJ2-7; 7 bases agree with TRBD1. CDR3 size: 14 residues. V lost 4 bases, J lost 7 bases, and 10 bases stayed unmatched. CDR1 LNHDA and CDR2 SQIVND come from the germline V gene (reference sequence). CDR3 DNA sequence: TGTGCCAGTAGTACTACCGGGACAGCGCTTGAGCAGTACGTC. It translates to CASSTTGTALEQYV.

The chain combines TRBV27 with TRBJ2-1; 11 bases map to TRBD2. Per the germline V gene, CDR1 is MNHEY and CDR2 is SMNVEV (reference sequence). The CDR3 is 16 amino acids. Trimming cost V 5 bases and J 7 bases; bases outside gene matches: 10. CDR3 sequence (DNA): TGTGCCAGCAGTGTATTAGCGGGGGGGCCGGGAAATGAGCAGTTCTTC. This encodes CASSVLAGGPGNEQFF.

The chain recombines TRBV7-9 with TRBJ2-5, with D maybe TRBD1 (6 bases). Germline loops: CDR1 SEHNR, CDR2 FQNEAQ (reference sequence). Trimming took 5 bases from V and 6 from J, leaving 13 bases between them. This CDR3 has 13 amino acids. The chain's CDR3 is CASSQGPGKTQYF. The CDR3 DNA reads as TGTGCCAGCAGCCAGGGGCCGGGGAAGACCCAGTACTTC.

The chain has TRBV7-9 and TRBJ2-5; a possible D gene is TRBD2 (6 bases). The CDR3 spans 15 residues. Germline V gene data show CDR1 as SEHNR and CDR2 as FQNEAQ (reference sequence). The V gene lost 5 bases and the J gene lost 0 bases, with 13 bases spanning the gap. This chain's CDR3 is CASSTRDSYQETQYF. CDR3 in DNA: TGTGCCAGCAGCACGAGGGACTCGTACCAAGAGACCCAGTACTTC.